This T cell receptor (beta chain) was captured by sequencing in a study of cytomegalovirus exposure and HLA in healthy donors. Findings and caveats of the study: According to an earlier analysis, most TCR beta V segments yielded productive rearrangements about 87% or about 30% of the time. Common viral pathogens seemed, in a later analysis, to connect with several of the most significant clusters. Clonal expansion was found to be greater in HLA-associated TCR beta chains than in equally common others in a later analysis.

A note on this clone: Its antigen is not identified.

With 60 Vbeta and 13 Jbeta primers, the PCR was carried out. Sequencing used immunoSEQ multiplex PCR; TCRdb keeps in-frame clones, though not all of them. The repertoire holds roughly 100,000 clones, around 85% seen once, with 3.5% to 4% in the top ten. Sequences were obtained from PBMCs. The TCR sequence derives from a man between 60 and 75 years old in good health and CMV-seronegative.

CDR3 residues: CASSTTNQETQYF. CDR3 DNA: TGTGCCAGCAGCACCACTAACCAAGAGACCCAGTACTTC. The chain has TRBV7-2 and TRBJ2-5; unclear D gene. CDR3 length equals 13 residues. V dropped 5 bases and J dropped 0 bases, with 7 bases sitting between them. Per the germline V gene, CDR1 is SGHTA and CDR2 is FQGNSA. The whole variable domain, filled in from reference TRBV7-2 and TRBJ2-5, reads GAGVSQSPSNKVTEKGKDVELRCDPISGHTALYWYRQSLGQGLEFLIYFQGNSAPDKSGLPSDRFSAERTGGSVSTLTIQRTQQEDSAVYLCASSTTNQETQYFGPGTRLLVL.